The clone carrying this T cell receptor beta chain was detected a few times. The CDR3 loop spans 15 amino acids. Germline-derived CDR1 and CDR2 are SGHRS and YFSETQ. V lost 4 bases and J lost 3, with 13 bases in between. This record comes from a study of T cell responses to AZD1222 COVID-19 vaccine. Method: immunoSEQ multiplex PCR; TCRdb's copy keeps in-frame clones and lacks some. Of more than 110,000 clones listed, about 89% are singletons. The chain joins TRBV5-1 to TRBJ2-2; no clear D. The clonotype comes from an adult in good health. The specimen was peripheral blood, collected on day 0 of AZD1222 vaccination. The chain's CDR3 is CASSTTDPDTGELFF. As DNA, the CDR3 is TGCGCCAGCAGCACTACAGATCCCGACACCGGGGAGCTGTTTTTT.